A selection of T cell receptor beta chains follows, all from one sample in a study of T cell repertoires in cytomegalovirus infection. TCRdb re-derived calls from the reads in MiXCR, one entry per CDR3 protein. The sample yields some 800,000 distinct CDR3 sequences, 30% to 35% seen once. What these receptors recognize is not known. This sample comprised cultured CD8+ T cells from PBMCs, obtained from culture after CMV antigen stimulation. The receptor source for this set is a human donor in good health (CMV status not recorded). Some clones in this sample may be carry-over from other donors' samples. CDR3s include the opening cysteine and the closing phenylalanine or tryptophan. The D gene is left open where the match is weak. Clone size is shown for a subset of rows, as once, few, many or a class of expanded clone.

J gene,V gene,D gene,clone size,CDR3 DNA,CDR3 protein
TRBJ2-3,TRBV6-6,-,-,TGTGCCAGCAGTTACCCCTACCAGGGCGTGAGCACAGATACGCAGTATTTT,CASSYPYQGVSTDTQYF
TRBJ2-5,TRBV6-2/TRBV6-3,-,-,TGTGCCAGTCCAGGGTCAATCCAAGAGACCCAGTACTTC,CASPGSIQETQYF
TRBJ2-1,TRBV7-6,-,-,TGTGCCAGCAGCAACCTCTACAGAGGGGAGCGGAATGAGCAGTTCTTC,CASSNLYRGERNEQFF
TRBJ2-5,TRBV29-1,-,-,TGCAGCGTTGAAGCTCGTGAAGGGGAAGAGACCCAGTACTTC,CSVEAREGEETQYF
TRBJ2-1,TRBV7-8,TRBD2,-,TGTGCCAGCAGCTTACCTCGCGGGGGGGCATCATTCAATGAGCAGTTCTTC,CASSLPRGGASFNEQFF
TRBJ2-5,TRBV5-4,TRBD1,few,TGTGCCAGCAGCTCGAGAGACAGGGGGCATCAAGAGACCCAGTACTTC,CASSSRDRGHQETQYF
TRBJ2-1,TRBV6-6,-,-,TGTGCCAGCAGTTACGGTGGACAGACTAGCTCCTACAATGAGCAGTTCTTC,CASSYGGQTSSYNEQFF
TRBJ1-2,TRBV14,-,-,TGTGCCAGCAGCCTAGGGCAGGGTTCATCATATGGCTACACCTTC,CASSLGQGSSYGYTF
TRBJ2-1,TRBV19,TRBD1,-,TGTGCCAGTAGTATTGGGACAGGGCGAGTGTACAATGAGCAGTTCTTC,CASSIGTGRVYNEQFF
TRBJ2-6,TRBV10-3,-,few,TGTGCCATCAGGGAGCGATGGGGCCGAGATCTCCTCTCTGGGGCCAACGTCCTGACTTTC,CAIRERWGRDLLSGANVLTF
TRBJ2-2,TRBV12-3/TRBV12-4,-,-,TGTGCCAGTGCGACTAGCGGGGAGCTGTTTTTT,CASATSGELFF
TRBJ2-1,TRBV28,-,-,TGTGCCAGCAGTTTTGCTAGGCCACACTACAATGAGCAGTTCTTC,CASSFARPHYNEQFF
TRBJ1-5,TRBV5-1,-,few,TGCGCCAGCAGGACTACAATAAGGGAAGATAATCAGCCCCAGCATTTT,CASRTTIREDNQPQHF
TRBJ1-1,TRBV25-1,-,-,TGTGCCAGCAGTGAACCCGGCTCAGGGGCTGAAGCTTTCTTT,CASSEPGSGAEAFF
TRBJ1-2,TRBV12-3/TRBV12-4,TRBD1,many,TGTGCCAGCAGTTTAAAGGGGGCAGGGCGAGGAGGCTACACCTTC,CASSLKGAGRGGYTF
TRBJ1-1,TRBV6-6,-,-,TGTGCCAGCAGGTGGAGGGACACTGAAGCTTTCTTT,CASRWRDTEAFF
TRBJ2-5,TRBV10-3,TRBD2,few,TGTGCCATCAGTGAGCCGGGAGGGTCGGGAGGAGAGACCCAGTACTTC,CAISEPGGSGGETQYF
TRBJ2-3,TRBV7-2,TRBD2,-,TGTGCCAGCAGACATATGGGGCTAGCGGAAAAAGTGGGCCACACAGATACGCAGTATTTT,CASRHMGLAEKVGHTDTQYF
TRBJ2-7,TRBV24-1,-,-,TGTGCCACCAGCAACGGGAAATCCTACGAGCAGTACTTC,CATSNGKSYEQYF
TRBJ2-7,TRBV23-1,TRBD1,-,TGCGCCAGCAGTCTTGCGGCCGGACAGGGGGCGTACGAGCAGTACTTC,CASSLAAGQGAYEQYF
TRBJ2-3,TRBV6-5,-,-,TGTGCCAGCAGTTACTTTGGGCCATTTACTAGCACAGATACGCAGTATTTT,CASSYFGPFTSTDTQYF
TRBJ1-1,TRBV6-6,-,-,TGTGCCAGCAGTTACACAGCACCAAACACTGAAGCTTTCTTT,CASSYTAPNTEAFF
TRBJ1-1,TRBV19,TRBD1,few,TGTGCCAGTAATAGCCGGGACAGGGTTTTCACTGAAGCTTTCTTT,CASNSRDRVFTEAFF
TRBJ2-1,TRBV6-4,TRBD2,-,TGTGCCAGCAGTGATACTAGCGGTGGGAGCTCCTACAATGAGCAGTTCTTC,CASSDTSGGSSYNEQFF
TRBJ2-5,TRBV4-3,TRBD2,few,TGCGCCAGCAGCCAAGACACTAGCGGGGTCGAGACCCAGTACTTC,CASSQDTSGVETQYF